This TCR beta chain was sequenced for a study of T-cell memory formation after mild COVID-19. Background on the study: Clusters were largely donor specific.

The CDR3 runs to 17 residues. The V end lost 6 bases, the J end lost 4 bases, and 23 bases lay between the germline ends. 5'RACE, which relied on constant-segment primers, yielded TCR alpha and TCR beta cDNA libraries carrying sample barcodes and UMIs. TCRdb called the 5' RACE reads again in MiXCR, with one record for every CDR3 protein. The data hold 150,000 to 200,000 distinct CDR3 sequences, with around 13% observed a single time. About this clonotype itself: The antigen remains undetermined.

Findings and limits, study-wide: Most CD4+ clones that shrank were in CM and EM, while CD8+ ones turned up in EMRA. Later expanders leaned toward CD4+, whereas clones contracting from day 15 to 85 were balanced CD4/CD8.

The receptor was derived from an adult woman who had mild COVID-19 (a few samples of this study predate the infection). Cell type and time point are not known. V and J are TRBV12-3 or TRBV12-4 and TRBJ2-3; the D gene is possibly TRBD2 (5 bases). The sequenced sample was PBMCs or a T cell subset sorted from them (not recorded which). The CDR3, as DNA: TGTGCCAGCAGCAACCCCGGCGGGTCCTACCGGGCAGATACGCAGTATTTT. It yields the protein CASSNPGGSYRADTQYF.